This is a list of T cell receptor beta chains from one sample in a study of T-cell reconstitution after alpha-beta-depleted transplantation in children. One entry per CDR3 protein results from TCRdb running MiXCR on the PCR reads. The sample has fewer than 550,000 distinct CDR3 sequences; under 12% are singletons. The specimen was PBMCs, collected before TCRalphabeta/CD19-depleted stem cell transplant. The receptors originated from a child under 10 years old with inherited bone marrow failure, due to receive a stem cell transplant. The CDR3 runs from the conserved cysteine through the conserved F or W. Each record gives: D gene, J gene, clone size, V gene, CDR3 DNA, CDR3 protein. A D gene is named only where the DNA matches it firmly. Expanded clones are given a class, and other clones once, few, many or no size at all.

>TRBD1|TRBJ2-2|NA|TRBV29-1
TGCAGCGTTGAAGGGGACAGGGGGGCCACCGGGGTGCTGTTTTTT
CSVEGDRGATGVLFF
>TRBD2|TRBJ2-2|many|TRBV9
TGTGCCAGCAGCGTAGCTACTAGCGGGAGGGCCCACTACACCGGGGAGCTGTTTTTT
CASSVATSGRAHYTGELFF
>NA|TRBJ2-7|many|TRBV20-1
TGCAGTGCTAGAGAGGGGCGGAATTACGAGCAGTACTTC
CSAREGRNYEQYF
>TRBD1|TRBJ1-2|many|TRBV29-1
TGCAGCGTTCCGTTGGACAGGGGAGGAACCTTC
CSVPLDRGGTF
>NA|TRBJ2-7|many|TRBV11-2
TGTGCCAGCAGCTACGGCCAAAGACAGCCCAGGGGGGCCTACGAGCAGTACTTC
CASSYGQRQPRGAYEQYF
>NA|TRBJ2-3|few|TRBV4-1
TGCGCCAGCAGCCAAGCCCCTAGTACAGATACGCAGTATTTT
CASSQAPSTDTQYF
>NA|TRBJ2-7|many|TRBV5-5
TGTGCCAGCAGCTTGGGATGGGGATTCGGCTCCTACGAGCAGTACTTC
CASSLGWGFGSYEQYF
>TRBD2|TRBJ2-1|many|TRBV20-1
TGCAGTGCTAGTCCCCTAGTGCTAGCGGACAATGAGCAGTTCTTC
CSASPLVLADNEQFF
>TRBD2|TRBJ2-4|many|TRBV4-3
TGCGCCAGCAGCCAAGATTGGACTAGCCCGAAAAACATTCAGTACTTC
CASSQDWTSPKNIQYF
>NA|TRBJ1-1|few|TRBV5-5
TGTGCCAGCAGCCGTGGGGCAGAACGCATGAACACTGAAGCTTTCTTT
CASSRGAERMNTEAFF
>NA|TRBJ1-3|NA|TRBV19
TGTGCCAGTAGTATAGAAGGAAACACCATATATTTT
CASSIEGNTIYF
>NA|TRBJ2-5|NA|TRBV5-1
TGCGCCAGCAGCCAAGGGGTTGATAGAGAGACCCAGTACTTC
CASSQGVDRETQYF
>NA|TRBJ1-1|many|TRBV20-1
TGCAGTGCTTACACCGGGGAAACGAACACTGAAGCTTTCTTT
CSAYTGETNTEAFF
>TRBD1|TRBJ1-1|many|TRBV4-1
TGCGCCAGCAGCCAAGAAGGGGGCCTGAACACTGAAGCTTTCTTT
CASSQEGGLNTEAFF
>NA|TRBJ1-1|many|TRBV10-3
TGTGCCATCAGTGAACCGGGACTCGAAGCTTTCTTT
CAISEPGLEAFF
>TRBD2|TRBJ2-7|many|TRBV7-2
TGTGCCAGCAGCTTAAGAGCGGGAGGGCTCTACGAGCAGTACTTC
CASSLRAGGLYEQYF
>TRBD1|TRBJ1-1|NA|TRBV4-3
TGCGCCAGCAGCCAAGATCAACAGGGGGCTAGGAACACTGAAGCTTTCTTT
CASSQDQQGARNTEAFF
>NA|TRBJ2-7|few|TRBV4-3
TGCGCCAGCAGCCAAGATCGTGCAGGGCCCCTTTTACGCTTC
CASSQDRAGPLLRF
>NA|TRBJ2-7|many|TRBV11-2
TGTGCCAGCAGTCTAGACATAGCGGACTCCTACGAGCAGTACTTC
CASSLDIADSYEQYF
>NA|TRBJ2-1|NA|TRBV4-2
TGTGCCAGCAGCCTCTCGGGGTCACGAGGGTACAATGAGCAGTTCTTC
CASSLSGSRGYNEQFF
>TRBD2|TRBJ2-1|few|TRBV7-2
TGTGCCAGCAGCTTATTACGGACTAGCGGGAGGCTCGATGAGCAGTTCTTC
CASSLLRTSGRLDEQFF
>NA|TRBJ2-7|NA|TRBV29-1
TGCAGCGCCATAGGCGGGGATTCCTACGAGCAGTACTTC
CSAIGGDSYEQYF
>TRBD2|TRBJ2-3|many|TRBV29-1
TGCAGCGTGACCCCGGGACTAGGGCCCGATACGCAGTATTTT
CSVTPGLGPDTQYF
>NA|TRBJ2-1|NA|TRBV7-2
TGTGCCAGCAGCCCACCGGGACTGGGCCACAATGAGCAGTTCTTC
CASSPPGLGHNEQFF
>NA|TRBJ1-5|many|TRBV14
TGTGCCAGCTCTGGACAGATCAATCAGCCCCAGCATTTT
CASSGQINQPQHF
>TRBD2|TRBJ2-1|NA|TRBV4-3
TGCGCCAGCAGCCAGGGTCGGCTAGCGGGAGGTCTCTGGCAGGAGCAGTTCTTC
CASSQGRLAGGLWQEQFF
>NA|TRBJ2-1|NA|TRBV5-4
TGTGCCAGCAAGGCGGCTTACTACAATGAGCAGTTCTTC
CASKAAYYNEQFF
>NA|TRBJ2-2|many|TRBV12-3/TRBV12-4
TGTGCCAGCAGTTTTTGGGAGGAGCTGTTTTTT
CASSFWEELFF
>NA|TRBJ2-7|few|TRBV4-1
TGCGCCAGCAGCCCTCAGACTTTTTACGAGCAGTACTTC
CASSPQTFYEQYF
>NA|TRBJ2-5|many|TRBV23-1
TGCGCCAGCACGCGAAGGGGCCGCCCTCAAGAGACCCAGTACTTC
CASTRRGRPQETQYF
>TRBD2|TRBJ2-3|many|TRBV5-1
TGCGCCAGCAGCTACACTAGCGGGAGGGCCCGGTATACGCAGTATTTT
CASSYTSGRARYTQYF
>NA|TRBJ2-2|many|TRBV30
TGTGCCTGGAAAGGGGTCGGCTCGAACACCGGGGAGCTGTTTTTT
CAWKGVGSNTGELFF
>NA|TRBJ2-3|many|TRBV20-1
TGCAGTGCTAGAGATGCCCCAGATACGCAGTATTTT
CSARDAPDTQYF
>TRBD2|TRBJ2-3|many|TRBV7-2
TGTGCCAGCAGCGTAAGGACTAGCTGGGTGACAGATACGCAGTATTTT
CASSVRTSWVTDTQYF
>NA|TRBJ1-6|many|TRBV20-1
TGCAGTGCTAGAGATGGCTCGTTTAATTCACCCCTCCACTTT
CSARDGSFNSPLHF
>NA|TRBJ2-7|many|TRBV7-2
TGTGCCAGCAGCTACCCTGGGGGCTCCTACGAGCAGTACTTC
CASSYPGGSYEQYF
>NA|TRBJ2-2|many|TRBV27
TGTGCCAGCAGTTTATCCGCGGGGGCGTTGGCCGGGGAGCTGTTTTTT
CASSLSAGALAGELFF